This is a list of T cell receptor beta chains from one sample in a study of shared clonotypes between healthy human individuals. The assay was immunoSEQ multiplex PCR, and TCRdb's table has in-frame clones only and misses some. The sample consists of millions of clones, 95% of them appearing once. Sequencing used naive CD4+ T cells sorted from blood. All receptors come from a man aged 18 to 29 in good health. The CDR3 runs from the conserved cysteine through the conserved F or W. A D gene is named only where the DNA matches it firmly. Expanded clones are given a class, and other clones once, few, many or no size at all.

DNA: TGTGCCAGCATAACAGGGGGGGACTCCTACGAGCAGTACTTC
CDR3: CASITGGDSYEQYF
J: TRBJ2-7
V: TRBV28
size: NA
D: NA

DNA: TGTGCCAGCAGCTTAATGCTCACCGGGGAGCTGTTTTTT
CDR3: CASSLMLTGELFF
J: TRBJ2-2
V: TRBV9
size: once
D: NA

DNA: TGCGCCAGCAGCTCAACGGGACTAGCGGGAGGCGGGGAAAACATTCAGTACTTC
CDR3: CASSSTGLAGGGENIQYF
J: TRBJ2-4
V: TRBV5-1
size: NA
D: TRBD2

DNA: TGTGCCTGGAGGGGACAGTCCTACGAGCAGTACTTC
CDR3: CAWRGQSYEQYF
J: TRBJ2-7
V: TRBV30
size: NA
D: TRBD1

DNA: TGTGCCAGCAGTGTGGGACAGGGAGGGGGACAGCCCCAGCATTTT
CDR3: CASSVGQGGGQPQHF
J: TRBJ1-5
V: TRBV2
size: NA
D: TRBD1

DNA: TGTGCCAGCAGCTTACGCCGCCAAGGGGGCGCAGGTCAGCCCCAGCATTTT
CDR3: CASSLRRQGGAGQPQHF
J: TRBJ1-5
V: TRBV7-9
size: NA
D: TRBD1

DNA: TGTGCCAGCAGCCAAGAAGGCGGGGGCTCCTACGAGCAGTACTTC
CDR3: CASSQEGGGSYEQYF
J: TRBJ2-7
V: TRBV4-2
size: NA
D: TRBD2

DNA: TGTGCCAGCTCACCACCGCGAGGGTCCCACTACGAGCAGTACTTC
CDR3: CASSPPRGSHYEQYF
J: TRBJ2-7
V: TRBV18
size: NA
D: NA

DNA: TGCGCCAGCAGCCCCGGGAGGGCAGGAACCTACGAGCAGTACTTC
CDR3: CASSPGRAGTYEQYF
J: TRBJ2-7
V: TRBV5-1
size: NA
D: TRBD2

DNA: TGTGGGTCGGGGGGGCCTGGCACAGATACGCAGTATTTT
CDR3: CGSGGPGTDTQYF
J: TRBJ2-3
V: TRBV18
size: NA
D: TRBD2

DNA: TGTGCCAGCAGTTACGGGGACAGGGAGAACACTGAAGCTTTCTTT
CDR3: CASSYGDRENTEAFF
J: TRBJ1-1
V: TRBV6-5
size: NA
D: TRBD1

DNA: TGCGCCAGCAGGCAGGGGTACAGGGGAGAAAACTATGGCTACACCTTC
CDR3: CASRQGYRGENYGYTF
J: TRBJ1-2
V: TRBV5-1
size: NA
D: TRBD1

DNA: TGTGCCACCACAGGGAGCGACTATGGCTACACCTTC
CDR3: CATTGSDYGYTF
J: TRBJ1-2
V: TRBV19
size: NA
D: NA

DNA: TGTGCCAGTAGCAGACTAGCAGGCCGCACTGAAGCTTTCTTT
CDR3: CASSRLAGRTEAFF
J: TRBJ1-1
V: TRBV19
size: NA
D: NA

DNA: TGTGCCAGCAGCCCCACAGGGCCGAGGAACACTGAAGCTTTCTTT
CDR3: CASSPTGPRNTEAFF
J: TRBJ1-1
V: TRBV9
size: NA
D: NA

DNA: TGTGCCAGCAGCTCTGGAAGGGGCTACACCTTC
CDR3: CASSSGRGYTF
J: TRBJ1-2
V: TRBV7-2
size: NA
D: NA

DNA: TGTGCCAGCGGATGGGACCATACGCAGTATTTT
CDR3: CASGWDHTQYF
J: TRBJ2-3
V: TRBV28
size: NA
D: NA

DNA: TGTGCCACCCACAGGGACACCGGGGAGCTGTTTTTT
CDR3: CATHRDTGELFF
J: TRBJ2-2
V: TRBV5-4
size: NA
D: NA

DNA: TGCGCCAGCAGCCACGCTTGGGACAGGGGTTACAATGAGCAGTTCTTC
CDR3: CASSHAWDRGYNEQFF
J: TRBJ2-1
V: TRBV4-3
size: NA
D: TRBD1

DNA: TGTGCCAGTAGTACGAGGGGACCAGATACGCAGTATTTT
CDR3: CASSTRGPDTQYF
J: TRBJ2-3
V: TRBV19
size: NA
D: NA

DNA: TGTGCCAGCATGGAGCGGGGATTGGATACGCAGTATTTT
CDR3: CASMERGLDTQYF
J: TRBJ2-3
V: TRBV2
size: NA
D: TRBD2

DNA: TGTGCCAGCACCTGGGGTACACCCCTCCACTTT
CDR3: CASTWGTPLHF
J: TRBJ1-6
V: TRBV6-6
size: once
D: NA

DNA: TGTGCCAGCAGTGAAGTCGGGGGTTCCTACGAGCAGTACTTC
CDR3: CASSEVGGSYEQYF
J: TRBJ2-7
V: TRBV6-1
size: NA
D: NA

DNA: TGTGCCTGGATAGCAGAGAAGGGAATCACTGAAGCTTTCTTT
CDR3: CAWIAEKGITEAFF
J: TRBJ1-1
V: TRBV30
size: NA
D: NA

DNA: TGTGCCAGCAGTTGGAGCTACAATGAGCAGTTCTTC
CDR3: CASSWSYNEQFF
J: TRBJ2-1
V: TRBV7-2
size: NA
D: NA

DNA: TGTGCCAGCAGCTTACGATTGGAGGGGGCGGCTATGGGCGAGCAGTACTTC
CDR3: CASSLRLEGAAMGEQYF
J: TRBJ2-7
V: TRBV7-9
size: NA
D: NA

DNA: TGTGCTAGTGGTTTGCAGGGGATCTACTATCATGACTCCTACAATGAGCAGTTCTTC
CDR3: CASGLQGIYYHDSYNEQFF
J: TRBJ2-1
V: TRBV12-5
size: NA
D: NA

DNA: TGTGCCAGTAGTCGGGAGTTTAACTATGGCTACACCTTC
CDR3: CASSREFNYGYTF
J: TRBJ1-2
V: TRBV19
size: NA
D: NA

DNA: TGTGCCAGCAGTCTAAGGCCTCAGGGTAAGGAGAACACTGAAGCTTTCTTT
CDR3: CASSLRPQGKENTEAFF
J: TRBJ1-1
V: TRBV2
size: NA
D: NA

DNA: TGCGCCAGCAGCGCAGCAGCACAAAGCACCACTAACTATGGCTACACCTTC
CDR3: CASSAAAQSTTNYGYTF
J: TRBJ1-2
V: TRBV4-3
size: NA
D: NA

DNA: TGTGCCAGCTCACCGGGAAGGGGATACAATGAGCAGTTCTTC
CDR3: CASSPGRGYNEQFF
J: TRBJ2-1
V: TRBV18
size: NA
D: NA

DNA: TGCGCCAGCAGTGAGTATCCCGGTGAGCAGTTCTTC
CDR3: CASSEYPGEQFF
J: TRBJ2-1
V: TRBV10-1
size: NA
D: NA

DNA: TGTGCCAGCAGTGACCCGCGCATCTCCTACGAGCAGTACTTC
CDR3: CASSDPRISYEQYF
J: TRBJ2-7
V: TRBV6-1
size: NA
D: NA